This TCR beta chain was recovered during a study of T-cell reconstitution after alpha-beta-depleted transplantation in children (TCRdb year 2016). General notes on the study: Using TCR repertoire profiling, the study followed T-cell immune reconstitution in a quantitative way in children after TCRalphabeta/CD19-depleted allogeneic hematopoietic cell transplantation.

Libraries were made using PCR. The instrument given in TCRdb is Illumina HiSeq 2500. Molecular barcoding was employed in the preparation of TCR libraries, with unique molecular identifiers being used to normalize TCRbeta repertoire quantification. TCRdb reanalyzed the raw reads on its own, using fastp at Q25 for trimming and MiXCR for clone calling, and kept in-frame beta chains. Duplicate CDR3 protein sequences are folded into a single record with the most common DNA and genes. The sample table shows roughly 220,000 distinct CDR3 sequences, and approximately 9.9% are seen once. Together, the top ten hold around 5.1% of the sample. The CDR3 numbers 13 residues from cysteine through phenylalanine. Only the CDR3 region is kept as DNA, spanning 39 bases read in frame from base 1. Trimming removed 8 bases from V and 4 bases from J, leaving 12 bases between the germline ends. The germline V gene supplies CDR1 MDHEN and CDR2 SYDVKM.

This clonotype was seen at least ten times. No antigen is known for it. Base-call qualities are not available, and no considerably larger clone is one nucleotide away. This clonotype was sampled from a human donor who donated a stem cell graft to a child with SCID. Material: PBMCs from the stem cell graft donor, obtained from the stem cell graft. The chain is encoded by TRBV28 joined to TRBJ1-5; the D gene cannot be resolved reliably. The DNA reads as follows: TGTGCCAGCGGCGAGGGCCGAAATCAGCCCCAGCATTTT. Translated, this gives CASGEGRNQPQHF.